A selection of T cell receptor beta chains follows, all from one sample in a study of human T cells and chemical hapten exposure. TCRdb analysed the 5' RACE reads with MiXCR anew, one entry per CDR3 protein. The sample includes 110,000 to 150,000 distinct CDR3 sequences, 3.5% to 5% of them seen just once. These receptors were taken from a female donor in good health. Each CDR3 is given with its conserved first and last residue. A D gene is named only where the DNA matches it firmly. The size of a clone is reported for some rows only, either as once, few or many, or as a class for expanded clones.

CDR3 length,D gene,V gene,clone size,J gene,CDR3 DNA,CDR3 protein
15,NA,TRBV18,many,TRBJ1-1,TGTGCCAGCTCAACTTACAGGGCTTTGAACACTGAAGCTTTCTTT,CASSTYRALNTEAFF
16,NA,TRBV2,many,TRBJ1-4,TGTGCCAGCAGTGAAAATCAGGCCCCAGCTAATGAAAAACTGTTTTTT,CASSENQAPANEKLFF
15,NA,TRBV12-3/TRBV12-4,many,TRBJ1-3,TGTGCCAGCAGTTTAGCCCCCGTAACGGGAAACACCATATATTTT,CASSLAPVTGNTIYF
14,NA,TRBV7-2,NA,TRBJ2-1,TGTGCCAGCAGCCCACGGTGGGGGCAGAATGAGCAGTTCTTC,CASSPRWGQNEQFF
15,TRBD2,TRBV6-2/TRBV6-3,few,TRBJ2-3,TGTGCCAGCAGTTACATGGGGGGGGAAGGAGATACGCAGTATTTT,CASSYMGGEGDTQYF
14,TRBD2,TRBV2,many,TRBJ2-3,TGTGCCAGCTCCCGAGGACTAGCCCCAGATACGCAGTATTTT,CASSRGLAPDTQYF
15,NA,TRBV6-5,many,TRBJ2-7,TGTGCCAGCAGTTACTCATTTCACAGCTCCTACGAGCAGTACTTC,CASSYSFHSSYEQYF
13,NA,TRBV2,few,TRBJ1-6,TGTGCCAGCCGTGAGGGTCCCAGCTCACCCCTCCACTTT,CASREGPSSPLHF
17,TRBD2,TRBV5-1,few,TRBJ2-3,TGCGCCAGCAGCTTTTTAGCGGGGGGAGGTTCTGCAGATACGCAGTATTTT,CASSFLAGGGSADTQYF
17,TRBD1,TRBV6-2/TRBV6-3,many,TRBJ1-5,TGTGCCAGCAGTTACCTTTCAGGACAGGCTACGGATCAGCCCCAGCATTTT,CASSYLSGQATDQPQHF
13,NA,TRBV29-1,many,TRBJ2-7,TGCAGCGTTGTTGGGGACCTAACCTACGAGCAGTACTTC,CSVVGDLTYEQYF
18,TRBD1,TRBV12-3/TRBV12-4,NA,TRBJ1-5,TGTGCCAGCAGTTTCGCTTCCACCGGGACAGGTCTCAATCAGCCCCAGCATTTT,CASSFASTGTGLNQPQHF
18,TRBD1,TRBV29-1,many,TRBJ1-5,TGCAGCGTTTCCCTAGGGACAGGGGGCTTCATAAGCAATCAGCCCCAGCATTTT,CSVSLGTGGFISNQPQHF
16,NA,TRBV12-5,many,TRBJ2-5,TGTGCTAGTGGTCTATCGACACTACTTGGGGAAGAGACCCAGTACTTC,CASGLSTLLGEETQYF
14,NA,TRBV9,many,TRBJ2-1,TGTGCCAGCAGCGTAGAAGGGGTCTACAATGAGCAGTTCTTC,CASSVEGVYNEQFF
15,NA,TRBV6-1,many,TRBJ1-2,TGTGCCAGCAGTGAATTCGACAGTGCTAACTATGGCTACACCTTC,CASSEFDSANYGYTF
16,TRBD1,TRBV10-3,many,TRBJ1-2,TGTGCCATCATGGGTACCTCAGGGACAGGGGAATATGGCTACACCTTC,CAIMGTSGTGEYGYTF
13,NA,TRBV5-5,many,TRBJ2-3,TGTGCCAGCAGCTTGTTCGCGACAGATACGCAGTATTTT,CASSLFATDTQYF
17,NA,TRBV7-8,NA,TRBJ2-5,TGTGCCAGCAGCTTAATGGGACGCGTGGGGGGCCAAGAGACCCAGTACTTC,CASSLMGRVGGQETQYF
14,NA,TRBV7-7,many,TRBJ2-3,TGTGCCAGCAGCTTAGGTCTCCTAACAGATACGCAGTATTTT,CASSLGLLTDTQYF
12,NA,TRBV28,many,TRBJ1-5,TGTGCCAGCAGGACCAGGGATCAGCCCCAGCATTTT,CASRTRDQPQHF
16,NA,TRBV7-3,many,TRBJ2-1,TGTGCCAGCAGCCCATCTTCAGGGTTCGGTCACAATGAGCAGTTCTTC,CASSPSSGFGHNEQFF
15,NA,TRBV7-2,NA,TRBJ1-2,TGTGCCAGCAGCGCGAACGGGTATTCCTACGATGGCTACACCTTC,CASSANGYSYDGYTF
10,NA,TRBV29-1,many,TRBJ2-7,TGCAGCGCTGATACAGGGGAGCAGTACTTC,CSADTGEQYF
16,NA,TRBV6-5,many,TRBJ2-3,TGTGCCAGCAGTTACGACGGCGGCCTAAGCACAGATACGCAGTATTTT,CASSYDGGLSTDTQYF
14,NA,TRBV3-1,NA,TRBJ2-7,TGTGCCAGCAGCCAAGCAGGGCTCCTCTCCGAGCAGTACTTC,CASSQAGLLSEQYF
15,NA,TRBV18,many,TRBJ2-3,TGTGCCAGCTCACCGAGGCGGGGCGACACAGATACGCAGTATTTT,CASSPRRGDTDTQYF
11,NA,TRBV10-3,NA,TRBJ2-3,TGTGCCATCGCAGCAGCTTCTACGCAGTATTTT,CAIAAASTQYF
13,TRBD2,TRBV10-3,NA,TRBJ2-1,TGTGCCATCAGTGGCGGGGGGGTTAATGAGCAGTTCTTC,CAISGGGVNEQFF
14,NA,TRBV7-2,many,TRBJ2-3,TGTGCCAGCAGCTTAGCAATGAGAACAGATACGCAGTATTTT,CASSLAMRTDTQYF
12,NA,TRBV18,many,TRBJ1-1,TGTGCCAGCTCACCAATCTTCACTGAAGCTTTCTTT,CASSPIFTEAFF
13,NA,TRBV7-9,many,TRBJ1-1,TGTGCCAGCAGCCCCCCGGCCTATCAAGAAGCTTTCTTT,CASSPPAYQEAFF
13,TRBD1,TRBV29-1,many,TRBJ1-1,TGCAGCGTTGCTGGACAGGGGTGGACTGAAGCTTTCTTT,CSVAGQGWTEAFF
15,TRBD1,TRBV5-6,NA,TRBJ2-7,TGTGCCAGCAGCTTCCGGGACAGGAAATCCTACGAGCAGTACTTC,CASSFRDRKSYEQYF
15,TRBD1,TRBV2,many,TRBJ2-7,TGTGCCAGCAGGCCCGGTCCGGGACAGAACTACGAGCAGTACTTC,CASRPGPGQNYEQYF
13,NA,TRBV30,few,TRBJ1-2,TGTGCCTGGATTCCGAATACGTTCGGGGGCTACACCTTC,CAWIPNTFGGYTF
14,NA,TRBV2,many,TRBJ2-2,TGTGCCAGCCGTCTAGCGCCGGGCACCGGGGAGCTGTTTTTT,CASRLAPGTGELFF
13,NA,TRBV20-1,many,TRBJ1-1,TGCAGTGCTAGAGTAGGGATTCTGACTGAAGCTTTCTTT,CSARVGILTEAFF
19,NA,TRBV20-1,many,TRBJ1-3,TGCAGTGCGACAGAGTACAAACAGGGCCTTTCCCACTCTGGAAACACCATATATTTT,CSATEYKQGLSHSGNTIYF
16,NA,TRBV19,NA,TRBJ2-2,TGTGCCAGTAGTCCTCAAGGTTATCGCAACACCGGGGAGCTGTTTTTT,CASSPQGYRNTGELFF
15,NA,TRBV20-1,many,TRBJ1-2,TGCAGTGCTAGAGATACGGGGCTTCCTAACTATGGCTACACCTTC,CSARDTGLPNYGYTF
13,NA,TRBV20-1,many,TRBJ1-1,TGCAGTGCTAGAGGCACCCTGAACACTGAAGCTTTCTTT,CSARGTLNTEAFF
16,NA,TRBV20-1,many,TRBJ2-3,TGCAGTGCTAGAGATCAAAGTCGTTGGAGGTCAGATACGCAGTATTTT,CSARDQSRWRSDTQYF
13,NA,TRBV27,many,TRBJ1-1,TGTGCCAGCAGTCCACTTGAGAGAGGTGGAGCTTTCTTT,CASSPLERGGAFF
11,NA,TRBV20-1,many,TRBJ2-7,TGCAGTGCTAGATGGGGTAACGAGCAGTACTTC,CSARWGNEQYF
15,TRBD1,TRBV4-3,many,TRBJ2-7,TGCGCCAGCAGCCAAGATGTTGTTAGGACAGGGGAGCAGTACTTC,CASSQDVVRTGEQYF
16,TRBD1,TRBV10-2,NA,TRBJ1-5,TGCGCCAGCAGTGAGGGGGGACAGGGGTGTTGGCGGCCCCAGCATTTT,CASSEGGQGCWRPQHF
14,NA,TRBV7-8,many,TRBJ1-2,TGTGCCAGCAGCTTACTGCTTAACAACTATGGCTACACCTTC,CASSLLLNNYGYTF
16,NA,TRBV7-2,many,TRBJ2-7,TGTGCCAGCAGCTCCCTCTGGGCCCAGAGCTCCTACGAGCAGTACTTC,CASSSLWAQSSYEQYF
15,NA,TRBV12-3/TRBV12-4,many,TRBJ1-1,TGTGCCAGCAGTTTAGCGCCGGGAGGGAGCACTGAAGCTTTCTTT,CASSLAPGGSTEAFF
18,TRBD1,TRBV7-6,many,TRBJ2-6,TGTGCCAGCAGCCCCCGGACAGGGAGGAGCTCTGGGGCCAACGTCCTGACTTTC,CASSPRTGRSSGANVLTF
13,NA,TRBV12-3/TRBV12-4,many,TRBJ1-2,TGTGCCAGCAGTTTATTGATGGCTCATGGCTACACCTTC,CASSLLMAHGYTF
15,NA,TRBV19,many,TRBJ2-1,TGTGCCAGTAGCCCCAACGGGGGTTCCTACAATGAGCAGTTCTTC,CASSPNGGSYNEQFF
15,NA,TRBV6-5,many,TRBJ1-5,TGTGCCAGCAAGACGGGGGCAGCTAGCAATCAGCCCCAGCATTTT,CASKTGAASNQPQHF
13,NA,TRBV7-2,NA,TRBJ2-2,TGTGCCAGCAGGTTACTAGAGGCCGGGGAGCTGTTTTTT,CASRLLEAGELFF